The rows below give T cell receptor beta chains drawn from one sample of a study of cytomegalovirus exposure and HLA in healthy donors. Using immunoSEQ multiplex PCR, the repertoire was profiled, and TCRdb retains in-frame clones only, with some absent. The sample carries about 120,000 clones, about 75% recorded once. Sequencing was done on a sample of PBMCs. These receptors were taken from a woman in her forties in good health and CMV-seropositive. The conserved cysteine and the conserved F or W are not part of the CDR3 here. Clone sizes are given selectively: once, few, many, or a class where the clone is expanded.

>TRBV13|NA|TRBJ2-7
ASSSTGYEQY
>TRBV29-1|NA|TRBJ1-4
SVGRPGVGNEKLF
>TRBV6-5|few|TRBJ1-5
ASSAGEEGQPQH
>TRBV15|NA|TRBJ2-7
ATSLAVGGTGAYEQY
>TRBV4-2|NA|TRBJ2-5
ASSFRLAEAQETQY
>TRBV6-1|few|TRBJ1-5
ASSESYSNQPQH
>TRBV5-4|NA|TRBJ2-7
ASSPTGGYEQY
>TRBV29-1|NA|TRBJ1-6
SVRTGGNSPLH
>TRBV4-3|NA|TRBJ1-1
ASSQKGQENTEAF
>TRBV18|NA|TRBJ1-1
ASSPPRGFNTEAF
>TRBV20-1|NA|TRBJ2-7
SAPGQGG
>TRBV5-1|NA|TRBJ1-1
ASSRDRDTEAF
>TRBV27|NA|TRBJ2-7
ASSRQGIDNEQY
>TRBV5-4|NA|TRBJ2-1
ASSSEQGYNEQF
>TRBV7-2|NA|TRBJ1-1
ASSLYNTEAF
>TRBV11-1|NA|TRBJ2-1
ASSFELAEYNEQF
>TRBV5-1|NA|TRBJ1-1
ASNPRAGTEAF
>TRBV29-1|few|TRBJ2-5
SETQGGGETQY
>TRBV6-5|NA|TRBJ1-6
ASAPTGTSNSPLH
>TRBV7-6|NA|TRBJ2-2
ASSLRGENTGELF
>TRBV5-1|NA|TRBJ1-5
ASSLEGQGDQPQH
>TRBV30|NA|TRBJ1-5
AWSLHGGQPQH
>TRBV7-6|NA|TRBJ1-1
ASSLGAGNTEAF
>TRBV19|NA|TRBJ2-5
ASREPGGETQY
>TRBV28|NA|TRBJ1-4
ASSLQGAINEKLF
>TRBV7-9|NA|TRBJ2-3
ASSFSGGGTDTQY
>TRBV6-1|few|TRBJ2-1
ASSEALAGGLWSGQF
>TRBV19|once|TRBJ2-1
ASSEGSYNEQF
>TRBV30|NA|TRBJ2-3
AWNLGGGWTDTQY
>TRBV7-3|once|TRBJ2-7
ASSPTGGEKGEQY
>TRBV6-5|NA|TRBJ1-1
ASSYDAAGTEAF
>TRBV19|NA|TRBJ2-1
ASRRGDGGGPYNEQF
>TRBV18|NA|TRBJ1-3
ASSPLDSDSGNTIY
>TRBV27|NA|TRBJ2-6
ASSLGLAGVSGANVLT
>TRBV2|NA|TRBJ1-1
ASSLLGVLNTEAF
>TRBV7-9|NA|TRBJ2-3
ARDGTSDSTDTQY
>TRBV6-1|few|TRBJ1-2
ASSEAARGMGGYT
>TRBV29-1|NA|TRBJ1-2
SVDGTGGGYT
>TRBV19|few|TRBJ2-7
ASSLGGDVSEQY
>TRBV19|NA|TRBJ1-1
ASSENRPSPEAF
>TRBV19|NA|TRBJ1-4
ASRNAGTGNEKLF
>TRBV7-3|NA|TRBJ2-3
ASSFTTGLAGVTDTQY
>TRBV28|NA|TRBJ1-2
ASSVQGTLGYT
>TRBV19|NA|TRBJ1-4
ASSRGTGSSEKLF
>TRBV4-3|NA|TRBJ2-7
ASSHSPEAGEQY
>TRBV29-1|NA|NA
SVERLAGGYEQY
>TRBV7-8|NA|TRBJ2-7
ASSLSWAVLEQY
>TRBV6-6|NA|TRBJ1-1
ASRPRDILNTEAF
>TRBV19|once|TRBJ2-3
ASNPAGGDTDTQY